Below are 11 T cell receptor beta chains sequenced from a single sample in a study of T cell changes during pregnancy in multiple sclerosis. Produced via immunoSEQ multiplex PCR; TCRdb's table is partial and in-frame only. The data show under 75,000 clones, over 85% seen once. The sample was CD8+ T cells from peripheral blood mononuclear cells, taken in the second trimester of pregnancy. The source is a female donor with multiple sclerosis, enrolled in a pregnancy study.

This clone was seen a few times. This rearrangement joins TRBV7-9 to TRBJ1-5; D might be TRBD1 (6 bases). The CDR3 is 14 residues long. Trimming removed 6 bases at V and 4 bases at J, with 13 bases between. The V gene's germline CDR1 is SEHNR and CDR2 FQNEAQ (reference sequence). The CDR3 DNA is TGTGCCAGCAGTTTACAGGGATTTAATCAGCCCCAGCATTTT. Residues: CASSLQGFNQPQHF.

The chain carries TRBV27 and TRBJ1-1, with D tentatively TRBD1 (5 bases). Trimming took 4 bases from V and 0 from J, leaving 9 bases between them. CDR1 MNHEY and CDR2 SMNVEV come from the germline V gene (reference sequence). This CDR3 is 14 amino acids long. The DNA for the CDR3 is TGTGCCAGCAGTTATGGGGCTCTGAACACTGAAGCTTTCTTT. Translating gives CASSYGALNTEAFF.

The gene calls are TRBV4-2 and TRBJ2-7, with TRBD2 as a possible D gene (6 bases). Germline lookup yields CDR1 LGHNA and CDR2 YNFKEQ. This CDR3 contains 16 residues. The V gene lost 1 base and the J gene lost 0 bases, with 13 bases spanning the gap. CDR3 sequence: CASSQVGIGSSYEQYF. The CDR3 bases are TGTGCCAGCAGCCAAGTTGGCATCGGGAGCTCCTACGAGCAGTACTTC.

The chain joins TRBV4-3 to TRBJ2-7; 13 positions agree with TRBD2. The CDR3 is 15 residues long. The V gene's germline CDR1 is LGHNA and CDR2 YSLEER. The V gene end was trimmed by 2 bases and the J gene end by 2 bases; junction bases not matched to a gene: 0. The CDR3 is CASSQTSGRAYEQYF. CDR3 coding DNA: TGCGCCAGCAGCCAAACTAGCGGGAGGGCCTACGAGCAGTACTTC.

The V call is TRBV19, the J call TRBJ2-1; D gene unclear. Germline-derived CDR1 and CDR2 are LNHDA and SQIVND (reference sequence). This CDR3 spans 13 amino acids. Trimming removed 6 bases from V and 4 bases from J, with 10 bases in between. Written as DNA, the CDR3 is TGTGCCAGTAGCCCGACTTGGTACAATGAGCAGTTCTTC. Protein sequence: CASSPTWYNEQFF.

In DNA, the CDR3 is TGTGCCAGCAGCTGCACGGACAGGGCGGGCTATGGCTACACCTTC. This encodes CASSCTDRAGYGYTF. The chain uses TRBV7-4 and TRBJ1-2; 8 positions match TRBD1. Germline V CDR1 and CDR2: SGHVT, SQSDAQ. The CDR3 sequence is 15 residues long. V shed 4 bases and J 4 bases; nucleotides not matched to a gene: 8.

The CDR3 is CASSLWPGPYEQYF. As DNA, the CDR3 is TGTGCCAGCAGTTTATGGCCTGGGCCCTACGAGCAGTACTTC. The chain employs TRBV27 and TRBJ2-7; D unclear. V was trimmed by 1 base and J by 2 bases, leaving 9 bases between them. This CDR3 is built from 14 residues. Per germline, CDR1 MNHEY and CDR2 SMNVEV (reference sequence).

In DNA, the CDR3 is TGTGCCAGCAGTATCTCCGGGACAGGATGGACGGCGTCACCCGGGGAGCTGTTTTTT. Its translation is CASSISGTGWTASPGELFF. The chain couples TRBV27 to TRBJ2-2; 8 bases are a match to TRBD1. Germline values: CDR1 MNHEY, CDR2 SMNVEV (reference sequence). V dropped 5 bases and J dropped 6; count of bases not matched to a gene: 20. This CDR3 is 19 amino acids long.

This clone was recorded once. This sequence joins TRBV6-5 and TRBJ1-3, with 10 positions matching TRBD1. The CDR3 is 16 residues long. V was clipped by 2 bases and J by 0 bases; unmatched bases: 1. The germline V gene encodes CDR1 MNHEY and CDR2 SVGAGI. The CDR3 DNA is TGTGCCAGCAGTTACGGGACAGGGGCCTCTGGAAACACCATATATTTT. Its protein is CASSYGTGASGNTIYF.

The chain joins TRBV27 to TRBJ2-7; D is undetermined. The germline V gene encodes CDR1 MNHEY and CDR2 SMNVEV (reference sequence). V lost 3 bases and J 2 bases, leaving 8 bases between the germline ends. The CDR3 covers 13 residues. CDR3 DNA sequence: TGTGCCAGCAGTTTGCGCCGTGCCTACGAGCAGTACTTC. Its protein product is CASSLRRAYEQYF.

This sequence joins TRBV5-1 and TRBJ1-3, with 8 bases aligning to TRBD1. The trim removed 0 bases at V and 4 bases at J, leaving 6 bases unmatched. CDR3 size: 16 residues. Germline V gives CDR1 SGHRS, CDR2 YFSETQ. The CDR3 sequence: CASSLEGQGAGNTIYF. Here the CDR3 DNA reads TGCGCCAGCAGCTTGGAAGGACAGGGTGCAGGAAACACCATATATTTT.